The subject of this entry is one T cell receptor beta chain. The sample originates from a study of blood T cell repertoires in COVID-19. Study summary: Donors in the United States, Italy and Spain gave samples during acute or convalescent COVID-19. Sources were T cells, B-cell-depleted T cells, or PBMCs; the material itself was cDNA or gDNA.

In the original analysis: By means of reference gene primer amplification, nucleated cell counts were estimated. Repertoires were generated with immunoSEQ multiplex PCR, while TCRdb's copy carries only in-frame clones and drops some. V and J calls and clone size are as listed in that table; D and trimming were resolved from the DNA. The sample yields around 300,000 clones, approximately 90% seen once. The junction had 8 bases not matched to a gene; V was cut back by 2 bases and J by 8 bases. Germline-derived CDR1 and CDR2 are KGHSH and LQKENI. The CDR3 has 15 amino acids. J is TRBJ1-4 and V is TRBV18, with 7 bases lining up with TRBD1. The sequence derives from a woman between 45 and 65 years old with active or convalescent COVID-19. Source material: peripheral blood. The CDR3, as DNA: TGTGCCAGCTCACCATCCGGACAGGACCGAGAAAAACTGTTTTTT. This translates into CASSPSGQDREKLFF.